This is a list of T cell receptor beta chains from one sample in a study of Ad26.COV2.S vaccination and SARS-CoV-2 variants. Sequencing was performed with immunoSEQ multiplex PCR; in TCRdb, only in-frame clones are kept and a portion is missing. The sample lists 410,000 or so clones; over 80% were seen once. Here the sequenced sample was peripheral blood, taken in a trial of Ad26.COV2.S vaccine versus placebo. All receptors come from a person aged 18-60 years who received the Ad26.COV2.S COVID-19 vaccine or a placebo. Each CDR3 is given without its conserved first and last residue. The order of the fields is clone size, J gene, V gene, CDR3 protein. Rows give clone size only sometimes, using once, few, many, or a class for an expanded clone.

NA,TRBJ2-2,TRBV2,ASRTGSAGELF
NA,TRBJ1-5,TRBV27,ASSKFTRTGRLDNQPQH
NA,TRBJ1-5,TRBV4-1,ASSQDSRGADQPQH
once,TRBJ1-2,TRBV4-3,ASSQGDRAGGYT
NA,TRBJ1-2,TRBV18,ASSPPGLNNYGYT
few,TRBJ1-1,TRBV12-3/TRBV12-4,ASSLDRGEAF
once,TRBJ1-3,TRBV18,ASSPNTPGGGNTIY
NA,TRBJ2-3,TRBV2,ASSVSGDTQY
few,TRBJ2-5,TRBV6-6,ASRDGQSQRTQY
NA,TRBJ2-3,TRBV4-3,ASSQTGTGYLTDTQY
NA,TRBJ1-5,TRBV7-9,ASSFPGRNQPQH
NA,TRBJ1-1,TRBV19,ASTTESNTEAF
NA,TRBJ2-1,TRBV3-1/TRBV3-2,ASSQEGIHRTSVFEQF
NA,TRBJ2-7,TRBV18,ASSPQGYTEQY
once,TRBJ1-2,TRBV9,ASSVWSGGGYGYT
once,TRBJ2-1,TRBV12-3/TRBV12-4,ASSLGGVEQF
NA,TRBJ1-4,TRBV7-9,ASSPGTQGEKLF
many,TRBJ1-2,TRBV6-1,ASSELPEPNYGYT
NA,TRBJ2-7,TRBV15,ATSRDRGLSSYEQY
NA,TRBJ1-5,TRBV6-6,ASSKRQGDQPQH
NA,TRBJ1-6,TRBV6-1,ASSEVPPSPLH
NA,TRBJ1-1,TRBV10-3,AISESVVLNTEAF
once,TRBJ2-2,TRBV11-2,ASSVPGADTGELF
once,TRBJ2-7,TRBV4-1,ASSQVVAGSSYEQY
NA,TRBJ1-2,TRBV5-1,ASSYGQGVGYT
NA,TRBJ2-4,TRBV27,ASSLQGSAFQY
few,TRBJ1-6,TRBV7-6,ACGSSYNSPLH
NA,TRBJ2-1,TRBV5-1,ASSSPGLSSYNEQF
NA,TRBJ2-7,TRBV27,ATEDARGDEQY
NA,TRBJ2-7,TRBV3-1/TRBV3-2,ASSQDRITTYEQY
NA,TRBJ2-7,TRBV4-3,ASSQDTPSYEQY
NA,TRBJ1-5,TRBV28,ASHSTGRGSSNQPQH
NA,TRBJ1-1,TRBV18,ASSPRGRGGFNTEAF
NA,TRBJ2-7,TRBV4-3,ASSQQGNPLGEQY
NA,TRBJ1-1,TRBV9,ASSNEGAGLRAF
NA,TRBJ1-6,TRBV12-3/TRBV12-4,ASSLTLGPLH
NA,TRBJ2-1,TRBV5-1,ASSPRGRSSYNEQF
once,TRBJ2-5,TRBV2,ASSRTGHQETQY
NA,TRBJ1-1,TRBV19,ASSIKGAEAF
NA,TRBJ1-1,TRBV7-2,ASSFRTGNTEAF
NA,TRBJ2-2,TRBV11-3,ASTNRVNTGELF
NA,TRBJ1-1,TRBV5-1,ASSLVGEDTEAF
NA,TRBJ1-2,TRBV4-1,ATHEVGAYGYT
NA,TRBJ2-1,TRBV27,ASRQRGYSYNEQF
NA,TRBJ1-1,TRBV29-1,SSTRGTEAF
NA,TRBJ2-2,TRBV7-2,ASSLLRAGAAGELF
NA,TRBJ2-1,TRBV5-4,ASSRGTSDYNEQF
NA,TRBJ2-1,TRBV5-4,ASSLKGSYNEQF
NA,TRBJ1-1,TRBV4-1,ASSPIGTGEDEAF
NA,TRBJ2-4,TRBV4-1,ASSQGDRLAKNIQY
NA,TRBJ2-3,TRBV4-3,ASSQDRPGTSGVVDTQY
NA,TRBJ2-7,TRBV5-4,ASSLSGGSIPYEQY
NA,TRBJ2-3,TRBV6-6,ASRIGAGITDTQY
NA,TRBJ1-2,TRBV7-8,ASSLGAATYGYT